This passage covers 15 T cell receptor beta chains from one sample sequenced in a study of blood T cell repertoires in COVID-19. The table came from immunoSEQ multiplex PCR; TCRdb's copy has only in-frame clones and leaves some out. The sample lists roughly 170,000 clones; 74% were seen once. Sequenced material: peripheral blood. These receptors were taken from a woman aged 80 or over with acute or convalescent COVID-19.

V usage is TRBV5-4 and J usage is TRBJ1-4; TRBD1 matches 7 bases. Trimming removed 4 bases from V and 7 bases from J; junction bases left unmatched: 10. Germline V gene lookup returns CDR1 SGHNT and CDR2 YYREEE (reference sequence). This CDR3 has 15 residues. The CDR3, as DNA: TGTGCCAGCAGCCGGGAGTCAGGGGGGAGTGAAAAACTGTTTTTT. Translating it yields CASSRESGGSEKLFF.

The chain uses TRBV5-4 and TRBJ1-1, with 7 bases lining up with TRBD1. This CDR3 comprises 14 residues. Germline V gene data show CDR1 as SGHNT and CDR2 as YYREEE (reference sequence). Trimming at V came to 2 bases and at J to 2 bases, leaving 3 bases not matched to a gene. The CDR3 spells CASSFRDSNTEAFF. CDR3 nucleotides: TGTGCCAGCAGCTTCCGGGACAGCAACACTGAAGCTTTCTTT.

This chain connects TRBV4-1 to TRBJ2-1, with TRBD2 matching over 7 bases. This CDR3 contains 15 residues. Unmatched junction bases numbered 11, after V lost 0 bases and J lost 12 bases. From germline, CDR1 is MGHRA and CDR2 YSYEKL. The CDR3 reads CASSQELGGRGTQFF. Here the CDR3 DNA reads TGCGCCAGCAGCCAAGAACTGGGAGGGCGCGGGACGCAGTTCTTC.

In this sample, this clone turned up a few times. In DNA form, the CDR3 reads TGTGCCAGCAGCTTAGTATTCGACAGGCAAGAGACCCAGTACTTC. This gives the protein CASSLVFDRQETQYF. The chain couples TRBV7-2 to TRBJ2-5, with a weak D call TRBD1 (6 bases). Trimming stripped 1 base from V and 2 bases from J, with 11 bases between. The V gene's germline CDR1 is SGHTA and CDR2 FQGNSA. CDR3 length equals 15 residues.

The gene calls are TRBV5-5 and TRBJ1-6; TRBD1 matches at 8 bases. This CDR3 spans 14 amino acids. After removal of 0 bases from V and 9 bases from J, the junction contained 2 bases not matched to a gene. CDR1 and CDR2 (germline): SGHKS, YYEKEE (reference sequence). The CDR3 DNA reads TGTGCCAGCAGCTTGGGGACAGGGAGTTCACCCCTCCACTTT. Its translation is CASSLGTGSSPLHF.

The chain is built from TRBV28 and TRBJ1-2; tentatively, D is TRBD1 (5 bases). The germline V gene has CDR1 MDHEN and CDR2 SYDVKM. The CDR3 runs to 13 residues. Trimming cost V 8 bases and J 4 bases, with 14 bases left between them. The DNA for the CDR3 is TGTGCCAGCCACTCCCGTAGGGGCTATGGCTACACCTTC. This codes for CASHSRRGYGYTF.

The V gene is TRBV25-1, the J gene TRBJ1-1, with D unclear. CDR3 size: 11 residues. The ends were cut back, 7 bases at V and 1 base at J, with 4 bases in the middle. The germline CDR1 and CDR2 sequences are MGHDK and SYGVNS. The CDR3 DNA reads TGTGCCAGCATGCGGAACACTGAAGCTTTCTTT. This encodes CASMRNTEAFF.

V and J are TRBV19 and TRBJ1-5, with D perhaps matching TRBD1 (6 bases). Germline V CDR1 and CDR2: LNHDA, SQIVND (reference sequence). Trimming took off 3 bases at V and 4 bases at J, with 13 bases between the two ends. This CDR3 is built from 15 residues. The DNA for the CDR3 is TGTGCCAGTAGTATCGACAGGTCGGGGAATCAGCCCCAGCATTTT. Protein product: CASSIDRSGNQPQHF.

The chain is built from TRBV3-1 (or the pseudogene TRBV3-2) and TRBJ1-5; TRBD1 is a possible D gene (5 bases). CDR1 is LGHDT, CDR2 YNNKEL, per germline (reference sequence). Trimming cost V 3 bases and J 5 bases, with 20 bases left between them. The length of the CDR3 is 17 residues. This CDR3 reads CASSQNSPAGVDQPQHF. As DNA, the CDR3 is TGTGCCAGCAGCCAGAATAGCCCGGCGGGGGTTGATCAGCCCCAGCATTTT.

The gene calls are TRBV2 and TRBJ2-5, with D unclear. Germline V gene lookup returns CDR1 SNHLY and CDR2 FYNNEI. CDR3 size: 12 residues. V was pared by 4 bases and J by 1 base, with 4 bases between. CDR3 amino acids: CASSVIQETQYF. In nucleotides, the CDR3 is TGTGCCAGCAGTGTTATCCAAGAGACCCAGTACTTC.

This clone has just a few counts. The gene calls are TRBV19 and TRBJ1-5; 8 bases are shared with TRBD1. CDR1 is LNHDA, CDR2 SQIVND, per germline (reference sequence). The CDR3 spans 13 residues. V gave up 8 bases and J gave up 9 bases; unmatched junction bases: 9. This CDR3 reads CASQGAQLGPQHF. CDR3 DNA sequence: TGTGCCAGTCAGGGGGCCCAGTTGGGGCCCCAGCATTTT.

The chain uses TRBV18 and TRBJ2-1; unclear D gene. CDR1 and CDR2 (germline): KGHSH, LQKENI. This CDR3 comprises 16 residues. V lost 0 bases to trimming and J lost 0 bases, with 9 bases between them. The CDR3 protein is CASSPPWATSYNEQFF. CDR3 nucleotide sequence: TGTGCCAGCTCACCACCCTGGGCTACCTCCTACAATGAGCAGTTCTTC.

The chain recombines TRBV30 with TRBJ1-4; possible D gene TRBD1, 6 bases. Looked up from germline, CDR1 is GTSNPN and CDR2 is SVGIG (reference sequence). This CDR3 has 14 residues. Trimming pared 1 base from V and 8 bases from J, leaving 14 bases between. CDR3 loop: CAWSDQDSAEKLFF. The CDR3 nucleotides read TGTGCCTGGAGTGATCAGGACAGTGCGGAAAAACTGTTTTTT.

J is TRBJ1-1 and V is TRBV2; no clear D gene. V was trimmed by 8 bases and J by 1 base, leaving 20 bases between them. The CDR3 covers 16 residues. CDR1 SNHLY and CDR2 FYNNEI come from the germline V gene. In DNA, the CDR3 is TGTGCCAGCCAAAACCTCCTACAGTATCCGAACACTGAAGCTTTCTTT. Its protein is CASQNLLQYPNTEAFF.

This chain's CDR3 is CASSLHQGGGYGYTF. The CDR3 region has the DNA TGTGCCAGCAGCTTACACCAGGGGGGTGGCTATGGCTACACCTTC. The chain carries TRBV7-8 and TRBJ1-2; 7 bases agree with TRBD1. There are 15 residues in the CDR3. The ends lost 2 bases at V and 4 bases at J; junction bases unmatched: 7. CDR1 and CDR2 (germline): SGHVS, FQNEAQ.